This T cell receptor beta chain was captured in a study of CD8 T cells in ankylosing spondylitis. The CDR3 is made up of 18 amino acids. V trimming: 8 bases; J trimming: 0 bases; junction bases outside the gene matches: 14. General observations from the study: What seemed typical of ankylosing spondylitis blood was a TCR beta motif built from eight highly homologous variants. Disease-linked clones were found to be CD8+ and relatively rare in peripheral blood.

TCRdb analysed the 5' RACE reads with MiXCR anew, one entry per CDR3 protein. The sample has roughly 350,000 distinct CDR3 sequences, 7.5% to 9% seen once; the top ten hold just over 14%. With respect to this clonotype: Antigen: not known.

The sequenced sample was blood, either unsorted or a sorted T cell fraction (not recorded which). This chain uses TRBV12-3 or TRBV12-4 with TRBJ2-3, with 10 bases aligning to TRBD2. The origin of this receptor is a male donor with ankylosing spondylitis. The CDR3 DNA reads as TGTGCCAGCCGGAAGCGGGAGGGAACCGAAACTAGCACAGATACGCAGTATTTT. Residues: CASRKREGTETSTDTQYF.